This passage covers 23 T cell receptor beta chains from one sample sequenced in a study of blood T cell repertoires in COVID-19. The repertoire was sequenced with immunoSEQ multiplex PCR; TCRdb's copy has only in-frame clones and lacks some. In the table there are 300,000 to 350,000 clones, 89% of which are singletons. Sequencing was performed on peripheral blood. These receptor sequences come from a woman aged 60-75 years with COVID-19, enrolled during active disease.

The chain couples TRBV6-2 or TRBV6-3 to TRBJ1-5, with a tentative D call TRBD1 (6 bases). The V gene's germline CDR1 is MNHEY and CDR2 SVGEGT. V was shortened by 5 bases and J by 9 bases, with 23 bases between the two germline ends. The CDR3 covers 16 residues. The CDR3 nucleotides read TGTGCCAGCAGTCGAGCTCCACAGGGAGGGGAACGGCCCCAGCATTTT. Encoded protein: CASSRAPQGGERPQHF.

This chain links TRBV7-6 with TRBJ2-1; D might be TRBD1 (5 bases). The CDR3 runs 15 residues. Germline CDR1 reads SGHVS; CDR2 reads FNYEAQ. Trimming took off 7 bases at V and 0 bases at J, with 13 bases between the two ends. CDR3 loop: CASKKQALSYNEQFF. As DNA, the CDR3 is TGTGCCAGCAAGAAACAGGCTCTCTCCTACAATGAGCAGTTCTTC.

This clone was observed once. The gene calls are TRBV29-1 and TRBJ2-5; TRBD1 matches at 9 bases. The CDR3 sequence is 14 residues long. In germline, CDR1 is SQVTM, CDR2 ANQGSEA. Trimming removed 6 bases from V and 5 bases from J; junction bases left unmatched: 10. The CDR3 DNA sequence: TGCAGCGTAACCAGGGACAGGGCGTCGGAGACCCAGTACTTC. The encoded protein is CSVTRDRASETQYF.

This chain links TRBV6-2 or TRBV6-3 with TRBJ2-4, with 7 nucleotides matching TRBD1. V was clipped by 2 bases and J by 10 bases; unmatched bases: 2. CDR3 length: 12 amino acids. Germline V lookup: CDR1 MNHEY, CDR2 SVGEGT. The CDR3 loop is CASSYPDRIQYF. In nucleotides, the CDR3 is TGTGCCAGCAGTTACCCGGACAGGATTCAGTACTTC.

This clone was observed once. The J gene is TRBJ2-7, the V gene TRBV5-5; weak D call: TRBD2 (6 bases). V shed 3 bases and J shed 3 bases, with 13 bases lying between them. The germline gives CDR1 SGHKS, CDR2 YYEKEE (reference sequence). CDR3 size: 14 residues. CDR3 loop: CASSSIGSLYEQYF. The CDR3 DNA reads TGTGCCAGCAGCTCAATCGGGAGCCTCTACGAGCAGTACTTC.

This clone was seen a single time. The chain employs TRBV6-5 and TRBJ1-2; D is perhaps TRBD1 (6 bases). In germline, CDR1 is MNHEY, CDR2 SVGAGI. The CDR3 runs 13 residues. V lost 8 bases and J lost 6, with 16 bases in between. Written as DNA, the CDR3 is TGTGCCAGCCGGACAGTTAATCTTAATGGCTACACCTTC. As protein: CASRTVNLNGYTF.

About this clone itself: At the DNA level, this CDR3 is encoded by other sequences in the same sample as well. The chain uses TRBV9 and TRBJ1-1, with D perhaps TRBD1 (6 bases). Germline assignment: CDR1 SGDLS and CDR2 YYNGEE. CDR3 length equals 13 residues. V lost 4 bases and J lost 1, with 8 bases in between. In DNA form, the CDR3 reads TGTGCCAGCAGCCTCAGGGGGAACACTGAAGCTTTCTTT. Its translation is CASSLRGNTEAFF.

Note on this clone: Within the sample, other DNA sequences also encode this same CDR3. This chain uses TRBV4-2 with TRBJ1-6; 11 bases fit TRBD1. Germline CDR1 and CDR2: LGHNA and YNFKEQ. The CDR3 is 14 amino acids. With V trimmed by 4 bases and J by 9 bases, 2 bases remained unmatched. Here the CDR3 reads CASSPGTGGSPLHF. CDR3 bases: TGTGCCAGCAGCCCTGGGACAGGGGGTTCACCCCTCCACTTT.

This chain links TRBV7-9 with TRBJ2-6, with D maybe TRBD2 (6 bases). Germline V gives CDR1 SEHNR, CDR2 FQNEAQ (reference sequence). CDR3 size: 19 residues. V lost 3 bases, J lost 2 bases, and 20 bases lay in between. In DNA form, the CDR3 reads TGTGCCAGCAGCTTCGCCGGTTCTGTTGGGGGGACTGGGGCCAACGTCCTGACTTTC. Translated: CASSFAGSVGGTGANVLTF.

The chain is built from TRBV5-6 and TRBJ2-3; 7 nucleotides align to TRBD2. This CDR3 comprises 15 residues. Germline CDR1 is SGHDT and CDR2 is YYEEEE. Unmatched junction bases numbered 8, after V lost 5 bases and J lost 2 bases. This chain's CDR3 is CASSWSGDYTDTQYF. The CDR3 DNA follows: TGTGCCAGCAGTTGGAGCGGGGATTACACAGATACGCAGTATTTT.

The chain employs TRBV15 and TRBJ2-2; the D gene is possibly TRBD1 (6 bases). Germline V gives CDR1 LNHNV, CDR2 YYDKDF (reference sequence). V lost 1 base, J lost 6 bases, and 12 bases lay in between. CDR3 length: 15 amino acids. The CDR3 DNA reads TGTGCCACCAGCAGAGGGGACATATCTGCCGGGGAGCTGTTTTTT. Translation: CATSRGDISAGELFF.

This chain uses TRBV7-3 with TRBJ2-1; D unresolved. Trimming cost V 4 bases and J 7 bases, with 11 bases left between them. CDR1 SGHTA and CDR2 FQGTGA come from the germline V gene. The CDR3 loop spans 13 amino acids. CDR3 coding DNA: TGTGCCAGCAGCTACCGCCCAGATAATGAGCAGTTCTTC. Translating gives CASSYRPDNEQFF.

The gene calls are TRBV25-1 and TRBJ2-4; possible D gene TRBD1, 6 bases. This CDR3 has 14 residues. V shed 6 bases and J shed 8 bases, with 17 bases lying between them. CDR1 is MGHDK, CDR2 SYGVNS, per germline. CDR3 loop: CASSATGTRDIQYF. The CDR3 bases are TGTGCCAGCAGCGCCACCGGGACAAGGGACATTCAGTACTTC.

The chain recombines TRBV12-3 or TRBV12-4 with TRBJ1-1; the D gene is possibly TRBD1 (5 bases). V gave up 5 bases and J gave up 11 bases, with 12 bases separating them. The length of the CDR3 is 11 residues. In DNA form, the CDR3 reads TGTGCCAGCAGTCCGGGGGGTTGGGCTTTCTTT. This codes for CASSPGGWAFF.

The rearrangement joins TRBV6-2 or TRBV6-3 to TRBJ1-2, with unresolved D. CDR1 and CDR2 (germline): MNHEY, SVGEGT. V lost 5 bases and J lost 8, with 21 bases in between. The CDR3 contains 15 residues. The CDR3 bases are TGTGCCAGCAGTCCAAATTTTGGGCCCGGAGGAGGCTACACCTTC. Protein sequence: CASSPNFGPGGGYTF.

Notes on this clone: Different DNA sequences within this sample yield the same CDR3. The V gene is TRBV5-1, the J gene TRBJ1-3; tentatively, D is TRBD1 (6 bases). Trimming left V 0 bases short and J 4 bases short, with 8 bases between. The CDR3 runs to 14 residues. The germline V gene has CDR1 SGHRS and CDR2 YFSETQ. This chain's CDR3 is CASSLATGGNTIYF. In DNA, the CDR3 is TGCGCCAGCAGCTTGGCCACAGGGGGAAACACCATATATTTT.

The CDR3 reads CASSWTGQGAEAFF. As DNA, the CDR3 is TGTGCCAGCAGTTGGACAGGGCAAGGGGCTGAAGCTTTCTTT. The chain employs TRBV6-5 and TRBJ1-1; TRBD1 aligns across 8 bases. The germline V gene has CDR1 MNHEY and CDR2 SVGAGI. J was trimmed by 6 bases and V by 4 bases; bases with no gene match: 7. This CDR3 has 14 residues.

The chain combines TRBV4-1 with TRBJ1-4; TRBD1 agrees at 8 bases. This CDR3 spans 19 amino acids. Trimming at V came to 3 bases and at J to 13 bases, leaving 25 bases not matched to a gene. Germline lookup yields CDR1 MGHRA and CDR2 YSYEKL. The CDR3 protein is CASSHTQGDGQRLSPALFF. The CDR3 nucleotides read TGCGCCAGCAGCCATACACAGGGGGACGGCCAACGATTAAGTCCCGCACTGTTTTTT.

The chain has TRBV18 and TRBJ1-1, with a tentative D call TRBD1 (5 bases). V lost 5 bases to trimming and J lost 1 base, with 14 bases between them. Germline CDR1 and CDR2: KGHSH and LQKENI. This CDR3 has 15 residues. CDR3: CASSLGRGGNTEAFF. The CDR3 DNA is TGTGCCAGCTCATTAGGGCGGGGGGGGAACACTGAAGCTTTCTTT. The whole variable domain, filled in from reference TRBV18 and TRBJ1-1, reads NAGVMQNPRHLVRRRGQEARLRCSPMKGHSHVYWYRQLPEEGLKFMVYLQKENIIDESGMPKERFSAEFPKEGPSILRIQQVVRGDSAAYFCASSLGRGGNTEAFFGQGTRLTVV.

V usage is TRBV19 and J usage is TRBJ1-2; 9 nucleotides match TRBD1. Germline trimming cut 4 bases from V and 5 bases from J; bases unmatched to any gene: 8. This CDR3 comprises 15 residues. Per the germline V gene, CDR1 is LNHDA and CDR2 is SQIVND (reference sequence). The DNA of the CDR3 is TGTGCCAGTAGTAAGTGGGACAGGGACACGTATGGCTACACCTTC. Its translation: CASSKWDRDTYGYTF.

The chain combines TRBV25-1 with TRBJ2-2; no clear D. V lost 4 bases to trimming and J lost 8 bases, with 11 bases between them. CDR3 length equals 13 residues. Germline V lookup: CDR1 MGHDK, CDR2 SYGVNS. Here the CDR3 reads CASSVEVWGELFF. The CDR3 DNA reads as TGTGCCAGCAGTGTAGAGGTTTGGGGGGAGCTGTTTTTT.

V gene TRBV11-1 combines with J gene TRBJ1-2; TRBD1 aligns across 9 bases. V was pared by 2 bases and J by 7 bases, with 5 bases of the junction left unmatched. Germline CDR1 and CDR2: SGHAT and FQDESV (reference sequence). The CDR3 sequence is 14 residues long. The CDR3 coding sequence is TGTGCCAGCAGCTTACGGGACAGGGAGAGTGGCTACACCTTC. This gives the protein CASSLRDRESGYTF.

This clone has a single count. This chain links TRBV19 with TRBJ2-1; 16 positions agree with TRBD2. The ends lost 0 bases at V and 10 bases at J; junction bases unmatched: 3. The germline V gene has CDR1 LNHDA and CDR2 SQIVND (reference sequence). The CDR3 length is 16 residues. The CDR3, as DNA: TGTGCCAGTAGTATAGAGGGGACTAGCGGGGGGGTAGAGCAGTTCTTC. This codes for CASSIEGTSGGVEQFF.